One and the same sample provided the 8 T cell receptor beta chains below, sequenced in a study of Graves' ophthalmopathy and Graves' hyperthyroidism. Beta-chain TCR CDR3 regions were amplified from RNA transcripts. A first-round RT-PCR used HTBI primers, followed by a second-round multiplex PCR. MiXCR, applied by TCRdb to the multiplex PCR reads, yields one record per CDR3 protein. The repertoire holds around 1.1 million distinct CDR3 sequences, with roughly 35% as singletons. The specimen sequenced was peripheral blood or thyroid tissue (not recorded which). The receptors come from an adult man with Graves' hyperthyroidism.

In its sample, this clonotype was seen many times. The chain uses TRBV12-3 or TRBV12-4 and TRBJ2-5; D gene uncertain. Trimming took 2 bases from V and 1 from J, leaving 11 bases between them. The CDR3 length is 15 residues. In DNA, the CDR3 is TGTGCCAGCAGTTTACCATTAGCTGGCCAAGAGACCCAGTACTTC. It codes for CASSLPLAGQETQYF.

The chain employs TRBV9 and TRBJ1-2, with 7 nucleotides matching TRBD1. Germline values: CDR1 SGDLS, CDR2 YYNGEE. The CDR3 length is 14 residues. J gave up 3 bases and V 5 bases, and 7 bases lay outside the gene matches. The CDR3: CASSYRGHHYGYTF. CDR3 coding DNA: TGTGCCAGCAGTTACAGGGGACATCACTATGGCTACACCTTC.

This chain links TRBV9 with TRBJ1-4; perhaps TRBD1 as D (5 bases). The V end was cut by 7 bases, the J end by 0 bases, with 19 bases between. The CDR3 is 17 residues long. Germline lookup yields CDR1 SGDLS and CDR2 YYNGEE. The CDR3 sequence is CASGTTGTPTTNEKLFF. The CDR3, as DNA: TGTGCCAGCGGCACCACCGGGACCCCGACAACTAATGAAAAACTGTTTTTT.

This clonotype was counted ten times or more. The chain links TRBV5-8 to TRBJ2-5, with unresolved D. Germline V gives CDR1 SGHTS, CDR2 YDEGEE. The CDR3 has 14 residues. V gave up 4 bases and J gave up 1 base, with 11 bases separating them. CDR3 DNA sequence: TGTGCCAGCAGCCCCCGGCGACCCCAAGAGACCCAGTACTTC. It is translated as CASSPRRPQETQYF.

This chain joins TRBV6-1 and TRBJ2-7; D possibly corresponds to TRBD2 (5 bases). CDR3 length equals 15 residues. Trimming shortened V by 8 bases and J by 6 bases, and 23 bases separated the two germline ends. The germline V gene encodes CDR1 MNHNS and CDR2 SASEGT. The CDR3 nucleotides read TGTGCCAGCGGGATTATGGGCGAGGGCTGGTGCGAGCAGTACTTC. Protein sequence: CASGIMGEGWCEQYF.

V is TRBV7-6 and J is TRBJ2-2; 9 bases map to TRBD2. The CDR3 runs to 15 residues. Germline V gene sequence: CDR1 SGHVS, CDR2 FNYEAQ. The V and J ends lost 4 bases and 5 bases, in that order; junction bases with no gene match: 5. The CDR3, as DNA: TGTGCCAGCAGCTCGGGACTAGCAAGGACCGGGGAGCTGTTTTTT. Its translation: CASSSGLARTGELFF.

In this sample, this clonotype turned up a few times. This CDR3 is CASSQDTDNQPQHF. The CDR3 DNA reads TGCGCCAGCAGCCAAGATACCGACAATCAGCCCCAGCATTTT. This sequence joins TRBV4-3 and TRBJ1-5; no clear D. The CDR3 loop spans 14 amino acids. The germline V gene encodes CDR1 LGHNA and CDR2 YSLEER. V lost 0 bases and J lost 3, with 6 bases in between.

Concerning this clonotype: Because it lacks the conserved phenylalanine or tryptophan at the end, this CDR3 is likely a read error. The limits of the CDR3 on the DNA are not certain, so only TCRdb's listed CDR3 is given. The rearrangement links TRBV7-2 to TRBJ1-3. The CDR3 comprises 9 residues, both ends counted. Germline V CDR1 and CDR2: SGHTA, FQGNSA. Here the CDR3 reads CASSLRGNT.